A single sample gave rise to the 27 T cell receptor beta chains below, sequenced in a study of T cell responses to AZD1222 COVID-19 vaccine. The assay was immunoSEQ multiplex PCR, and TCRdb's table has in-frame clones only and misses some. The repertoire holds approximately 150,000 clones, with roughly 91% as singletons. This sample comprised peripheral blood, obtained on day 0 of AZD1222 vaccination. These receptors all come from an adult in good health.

CDR3 DNA: TGTGCCAGCAGCCAAGGGACAGGGACTTACGAGCAGTACTTC. This sequence encodes CASSQGTGTYEQYF. The chain employs TRBV3-1 (or the pseudogene TRBV3-2) and TRBJ2-7, with 8 bases fitting TRBD1. CDR1 and CDR2 (germline): LGHDT, YNNKEL (reference sequence). The CDR3 is made up of 14 amino acids. J gave up 4 bases and V 1 base, and 3 bases lay outside the gene matches.

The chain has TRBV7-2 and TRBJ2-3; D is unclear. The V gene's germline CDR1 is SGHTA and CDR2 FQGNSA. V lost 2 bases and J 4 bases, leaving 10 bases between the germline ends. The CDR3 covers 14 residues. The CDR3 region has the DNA TGTGCCAGCAGCTTAACTTTCGGCCCAGATACGCAGTATTTT. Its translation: CASSLTFGPDTQYF.

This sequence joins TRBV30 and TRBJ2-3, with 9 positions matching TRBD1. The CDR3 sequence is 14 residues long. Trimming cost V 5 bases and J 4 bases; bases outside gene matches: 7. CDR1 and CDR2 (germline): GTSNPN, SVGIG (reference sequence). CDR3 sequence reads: CAWGGTGSADTQYF. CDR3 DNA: TGTGCCTGGGGAGGGACAGGGTCAGCAGATACGCAGTATTTT. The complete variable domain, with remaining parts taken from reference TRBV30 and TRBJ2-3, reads SQTIHQWPATLVQPVGSPLSLECTVEGTSNPNLYWYRQAAGRGLQLLFYSVGIGQISSEVPQNLSASRPQDRQFILSSKKLLLSDSGFYLCAWGGTGSADTQYFGPGTRLTVL.

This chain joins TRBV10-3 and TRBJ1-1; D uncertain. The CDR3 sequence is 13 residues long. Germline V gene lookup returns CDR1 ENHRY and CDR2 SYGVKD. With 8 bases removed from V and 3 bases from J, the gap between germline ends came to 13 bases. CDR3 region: CAISPGTDTEAFF. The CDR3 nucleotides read TGTGCCATCTCTCCGGGCACCGACACTGAAGCTTTCTTT.

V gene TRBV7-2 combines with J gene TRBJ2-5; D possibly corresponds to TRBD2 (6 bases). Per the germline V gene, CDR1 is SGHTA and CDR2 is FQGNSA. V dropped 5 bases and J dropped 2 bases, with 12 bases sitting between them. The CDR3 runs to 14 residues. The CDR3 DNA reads TGTGCCAGCAGCCGCGGGGCGGCACAAGAGACCCAGTACTTC. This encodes CASSRGAAQETQYF.

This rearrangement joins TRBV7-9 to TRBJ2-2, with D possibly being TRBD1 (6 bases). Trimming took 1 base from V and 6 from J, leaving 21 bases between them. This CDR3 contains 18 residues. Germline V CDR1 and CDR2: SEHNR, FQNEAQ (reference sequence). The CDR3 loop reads CASSLVGDRSAPPGELFF. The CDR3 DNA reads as TGTGCCAGCAGCTTAGTGGGAGACAGGTCCGCCCCCCCCGGGGAGCTGTTTTTT.

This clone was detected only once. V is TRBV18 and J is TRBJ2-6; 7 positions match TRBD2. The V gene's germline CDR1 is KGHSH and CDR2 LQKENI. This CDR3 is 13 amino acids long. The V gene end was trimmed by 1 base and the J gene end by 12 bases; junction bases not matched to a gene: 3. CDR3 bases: TGTGCCAGCTCACCACGGGAGGGTCGCGTCCTGACTTTC. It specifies CASSPREGRVLTF.

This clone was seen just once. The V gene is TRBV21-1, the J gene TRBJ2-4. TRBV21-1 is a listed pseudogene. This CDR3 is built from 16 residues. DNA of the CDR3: TGTGCCAGCAGCAAAGACCTACTAGGGGGGAAAAACATTCAGTACTTC. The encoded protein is CASSKDLLGGKNIQYF.

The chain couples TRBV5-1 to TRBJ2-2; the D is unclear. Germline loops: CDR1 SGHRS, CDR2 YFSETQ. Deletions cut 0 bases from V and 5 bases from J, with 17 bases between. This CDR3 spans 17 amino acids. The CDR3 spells CASSLASTAGGTGELFF. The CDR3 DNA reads TGCGCCAGCAGCTTGGCCAGCACCGCAGGTGGGACCGGGGAGCTGTTTTTT.

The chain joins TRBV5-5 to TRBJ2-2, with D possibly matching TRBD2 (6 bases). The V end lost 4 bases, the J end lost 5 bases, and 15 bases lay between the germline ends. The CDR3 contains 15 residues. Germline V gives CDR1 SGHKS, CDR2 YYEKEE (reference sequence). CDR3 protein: CASSQRDSPTGELFF. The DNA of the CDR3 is TGTGCCAGCAGCCAACGGGACTCTCCTACCGGGGAGCTGTTTTTT.

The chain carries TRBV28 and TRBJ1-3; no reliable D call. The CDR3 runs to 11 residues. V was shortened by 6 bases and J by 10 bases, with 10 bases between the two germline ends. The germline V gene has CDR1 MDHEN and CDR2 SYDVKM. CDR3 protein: CASRRSLTIYF. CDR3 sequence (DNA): TGTGCCAGCAGAAGATCCCTGACCATATATTTT. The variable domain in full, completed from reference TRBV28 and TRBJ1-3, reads DVKVTQSSRYLVKRTGEKVFLECVQDMDHENMFWYRQDPGLGLRLIYFSYDVKMKEKGDIPEGYSVSREKKERFSLILESASTNQTSMYLCASRRSLTIYFGEGSWLTVV.

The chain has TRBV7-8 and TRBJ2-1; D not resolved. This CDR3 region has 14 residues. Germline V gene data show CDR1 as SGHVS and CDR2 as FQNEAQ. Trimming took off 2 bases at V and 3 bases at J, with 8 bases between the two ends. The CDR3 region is CASSLQEGYNEQFF. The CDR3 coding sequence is TGTGCCAGCAGCTTACAGGAAGGCTACAATGAGCAGTTCTTC. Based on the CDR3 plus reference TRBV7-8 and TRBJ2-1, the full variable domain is GAGVSQSPRYKVAKRGQDVALRCDPISGHVSLFWYQQALGQGPEFLTYFQNEAQLDKSGLPSDRFFAERPEGSVSTLKIQRTQQEDSAVYLCASSLQEGYNEQFFGPGTRLTVL.

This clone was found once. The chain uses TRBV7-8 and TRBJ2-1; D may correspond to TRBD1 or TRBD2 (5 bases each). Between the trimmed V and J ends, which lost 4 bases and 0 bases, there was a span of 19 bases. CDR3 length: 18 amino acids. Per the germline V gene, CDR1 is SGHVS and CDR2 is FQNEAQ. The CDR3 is CASSSYSTGTLSYNEQFF. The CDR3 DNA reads TGTGCCAGCAGCTCGTACAGTACCGGGACCCTCTCCTACAATGAGCAGTTCTTC.

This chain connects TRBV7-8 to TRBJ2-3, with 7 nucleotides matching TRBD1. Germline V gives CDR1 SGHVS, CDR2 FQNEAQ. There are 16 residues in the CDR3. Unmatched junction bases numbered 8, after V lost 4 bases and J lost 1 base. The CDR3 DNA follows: TGTGCCAGCAGCTCGGGGCAGGGGGTAGGCACAGATACGCAGTATTTT. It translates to CASSSGQGVGTDTQYF.

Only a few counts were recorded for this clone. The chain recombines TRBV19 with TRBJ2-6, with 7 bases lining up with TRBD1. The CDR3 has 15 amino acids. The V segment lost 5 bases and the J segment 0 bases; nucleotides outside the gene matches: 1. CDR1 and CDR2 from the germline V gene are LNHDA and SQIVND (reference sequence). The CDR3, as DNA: TGTGCCAGTAGTCGACAGGGCTCTGGGGCCAACGTCCTGACTTTC. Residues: CASSRQGSGANVLTF.

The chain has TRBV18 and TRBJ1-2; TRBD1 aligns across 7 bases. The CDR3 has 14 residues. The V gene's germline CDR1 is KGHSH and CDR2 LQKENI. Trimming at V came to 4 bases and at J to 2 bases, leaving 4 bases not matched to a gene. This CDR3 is CASSLQGQNYGYTF. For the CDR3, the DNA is TGTGCCAGCTCACTACAGGGACAGAACTATGGCTACACCTTC.

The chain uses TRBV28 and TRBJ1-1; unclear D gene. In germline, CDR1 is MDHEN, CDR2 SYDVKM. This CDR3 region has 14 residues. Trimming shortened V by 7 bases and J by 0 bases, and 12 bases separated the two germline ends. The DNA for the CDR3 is TGTGCCAGCACGTACCCCGGACTGAACACTGAAGCTTTCTTT. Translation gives CASTYPGLNTEAFF.

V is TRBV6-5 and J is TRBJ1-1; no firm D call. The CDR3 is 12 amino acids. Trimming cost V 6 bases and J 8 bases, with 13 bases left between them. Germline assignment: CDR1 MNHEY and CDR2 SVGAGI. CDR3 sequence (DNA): TGTGCCAGCAGGCGCGGGGATGGGGAAGCTTTCTTT. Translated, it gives CASRRGDGEAFF.

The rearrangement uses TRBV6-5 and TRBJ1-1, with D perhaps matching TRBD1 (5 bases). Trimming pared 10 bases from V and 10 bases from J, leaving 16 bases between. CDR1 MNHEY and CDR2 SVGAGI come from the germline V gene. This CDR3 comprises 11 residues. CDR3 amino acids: CATRGVRAAFF. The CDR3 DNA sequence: TGTGCCACACGAGGGGTCCGGGCAGCTTTCTTT.

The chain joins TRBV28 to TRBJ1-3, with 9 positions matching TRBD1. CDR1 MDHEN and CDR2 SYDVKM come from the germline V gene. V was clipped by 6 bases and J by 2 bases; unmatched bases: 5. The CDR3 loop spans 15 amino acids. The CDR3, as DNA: TGTGCCAGCAGAACCGGGACAGGGACTGGAAACACCATATATTTT. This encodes CASRTGTGTGNTIYF.

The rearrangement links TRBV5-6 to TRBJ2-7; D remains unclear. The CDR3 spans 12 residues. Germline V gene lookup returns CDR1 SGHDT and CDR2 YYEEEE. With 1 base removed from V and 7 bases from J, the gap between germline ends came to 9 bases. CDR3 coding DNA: TGTGCCAGCAGCTTGTCGTCGACTGAGCAGTACTTC. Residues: CASSLSSTEQYF.

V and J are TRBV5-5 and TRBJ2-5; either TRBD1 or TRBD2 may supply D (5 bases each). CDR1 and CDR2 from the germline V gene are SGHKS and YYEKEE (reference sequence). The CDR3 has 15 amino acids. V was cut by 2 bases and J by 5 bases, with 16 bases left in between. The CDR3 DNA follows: TGTGCCAGCAGCTTATCCGGATCGAGGGGTGAGACCCAGTACTTC. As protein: CASSLSGSRGETQYF.

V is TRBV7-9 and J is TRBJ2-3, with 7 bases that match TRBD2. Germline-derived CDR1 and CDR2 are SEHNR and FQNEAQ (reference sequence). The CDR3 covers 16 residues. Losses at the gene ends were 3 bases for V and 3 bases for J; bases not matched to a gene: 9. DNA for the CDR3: TGTGCCAGCAGCTTTTCTTTACTAGCGTTAACAGATACGCAGTATTTT. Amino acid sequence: CASSFSLLALTDTQYF.

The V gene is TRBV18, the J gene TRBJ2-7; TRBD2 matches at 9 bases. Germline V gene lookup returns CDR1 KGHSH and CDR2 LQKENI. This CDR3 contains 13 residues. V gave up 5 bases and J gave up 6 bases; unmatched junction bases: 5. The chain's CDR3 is CASSSASGVEQYV. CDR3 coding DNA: TGTGCCAGCTCAAGCGCTAGCGGGGTCGAGCAGTACGTC.

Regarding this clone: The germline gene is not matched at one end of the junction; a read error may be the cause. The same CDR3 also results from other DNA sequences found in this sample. CDR3: CASSVGQGNTGELFF. CDR3 DNA: TGTGCCAGCAGTGTAGGGCAGGGAAACACCGGGGAGCTGTTTTTT. V and J are TRBV9 and TRBJ2-2, with a possible D match to TRBD1 (5 bases). The CDR3 consists of 15 residues. CDR1 is SGDLS, CDR2 YYNGEE, per germline. Looking up the rest from reference TRBV9 and TRBJ2-2 gives the full variable domain: DSGVTQTPKHLITATGQRVTLRCSPRSGDLSVYWYQQSLDQGLQFLIQYYNGEERAKGNILERFSAQQFPDLHSELNLSSLELGDSALYFCASSVGQGNTGELFFGEGSRLTVL.

The CDR3 DNA is TGTGCCAGCAGTCTCACCTCGGGTTCCGCCACTGAAGCTTTCTTT. Residues: CASSLTSGSATEAFF. This chain uses TRBV3-1 (or the pseudogene TRBV3-2) with TRBJ1-1; D uncertain. V was trimmed by 6 bases and J by 4 bases, leaving 18 bases between them. CDR3 size: 15 residues. Germline CDR1 LGHDT, CDR2 YNNKEL (reference sequence).

The CDR3 coding sequence is TGTGCCAGCAGTTACAGAGACGGGAATAATTCACCCCTCCACTTT. Translated: CASSYRDGNNSPLHF. The gene calls are TRBV6-5 and TRBJ1-6; D remains ambiguous. The CDR3 length is 15 residues. CDR1 is MNHEY, CDR2 SVGAGI, per germline. Trimming cost V 2 bases and J 5 bases, with 10 bases left between them.